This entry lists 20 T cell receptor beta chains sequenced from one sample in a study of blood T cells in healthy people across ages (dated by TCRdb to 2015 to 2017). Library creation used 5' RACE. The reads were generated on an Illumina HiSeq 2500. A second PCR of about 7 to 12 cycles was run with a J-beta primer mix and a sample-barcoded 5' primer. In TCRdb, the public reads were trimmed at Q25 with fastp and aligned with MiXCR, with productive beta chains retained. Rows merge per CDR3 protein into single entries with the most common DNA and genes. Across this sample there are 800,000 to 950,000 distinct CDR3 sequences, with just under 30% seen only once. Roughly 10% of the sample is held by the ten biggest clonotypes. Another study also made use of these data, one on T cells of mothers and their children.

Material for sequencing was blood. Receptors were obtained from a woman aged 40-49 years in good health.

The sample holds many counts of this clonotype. The DNA for the CDR3 is TGTGCCAGCAGTTTAGTTCTCGGCAACACCAATCAGCCCCAGCATTTT. Its protein product is CASSLVLGNTNQPQHF. The genes are TRBV28 and TRBJ1-5; no firm D call. CDR1 is MDHEN and CDR2 is SYDVKM in the germline V gene. The CDR3 extends over 16 amino acids. The germline V and J ends were trimmed by 2 bases and 3 bases, with 14 bases remaining between them.

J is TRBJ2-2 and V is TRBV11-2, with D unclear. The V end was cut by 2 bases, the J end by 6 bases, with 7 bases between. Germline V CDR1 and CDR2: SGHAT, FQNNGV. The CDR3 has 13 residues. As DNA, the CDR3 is TGTGCCAGCAGCTTACTCCTCCCCGGGGAGCTGTTTTTT. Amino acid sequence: CASSLLLPGELFF.

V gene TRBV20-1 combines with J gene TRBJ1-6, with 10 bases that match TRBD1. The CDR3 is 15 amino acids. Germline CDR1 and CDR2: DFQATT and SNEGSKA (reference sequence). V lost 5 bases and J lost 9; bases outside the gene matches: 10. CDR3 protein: CSAGLTGGIGSPLHF. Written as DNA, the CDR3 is TGCAGTGCTGGGCTGACAGGGGGCATTGGTTCACCCCTCCACTTT.

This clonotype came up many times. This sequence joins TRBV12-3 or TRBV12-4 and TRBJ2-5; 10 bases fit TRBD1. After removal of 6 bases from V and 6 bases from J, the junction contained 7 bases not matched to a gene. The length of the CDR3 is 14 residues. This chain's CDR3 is CASRSGTGVKTQYF. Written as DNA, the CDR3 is TGTGCCAGCAGATCCGGGACAGGGGTCAAGACCCAGTACTTC.

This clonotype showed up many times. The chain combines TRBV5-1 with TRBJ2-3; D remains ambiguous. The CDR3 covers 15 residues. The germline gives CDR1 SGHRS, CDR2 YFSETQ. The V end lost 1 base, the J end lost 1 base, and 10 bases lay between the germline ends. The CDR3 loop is CASSLKNGGTDTQYF. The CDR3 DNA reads TGCGCCAGCAGCTTGAAGAACGGAGGCACAGATACGCAGTATTTT.

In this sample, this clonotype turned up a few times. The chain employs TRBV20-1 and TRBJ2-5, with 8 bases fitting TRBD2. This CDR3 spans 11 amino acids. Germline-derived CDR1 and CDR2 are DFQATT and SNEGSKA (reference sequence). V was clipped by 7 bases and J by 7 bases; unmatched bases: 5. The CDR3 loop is CSGSAGGTQYF. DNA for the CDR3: TGCAGTGGCTCTGCGGGGGGGACCCAGTACTTC.

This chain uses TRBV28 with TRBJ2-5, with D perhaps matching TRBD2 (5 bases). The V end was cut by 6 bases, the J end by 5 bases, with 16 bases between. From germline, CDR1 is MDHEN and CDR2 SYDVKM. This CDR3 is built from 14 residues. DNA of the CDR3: TGTGCCAGCAGCCACCGAGGGTCGGCCGAGACCCAGTACTTC. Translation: CASSHRGSAETQYF.

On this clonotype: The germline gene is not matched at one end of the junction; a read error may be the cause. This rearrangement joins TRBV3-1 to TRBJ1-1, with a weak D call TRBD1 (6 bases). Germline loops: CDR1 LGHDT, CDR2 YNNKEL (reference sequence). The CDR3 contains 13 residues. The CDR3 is CASSLQGNAEAFF. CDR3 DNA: TGTGCCAGCAGCCTCCAGGGGAACGCTGAAGCTTTCTTT.

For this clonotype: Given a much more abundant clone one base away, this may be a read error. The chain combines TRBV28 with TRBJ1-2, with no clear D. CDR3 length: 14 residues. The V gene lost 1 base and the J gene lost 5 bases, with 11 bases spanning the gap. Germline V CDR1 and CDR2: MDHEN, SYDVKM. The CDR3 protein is CASSLSLRSYGYTF. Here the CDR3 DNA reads TGTGCCAGCAGTTTATCTCTTCGCAGTTATGGCTACACCTTC.

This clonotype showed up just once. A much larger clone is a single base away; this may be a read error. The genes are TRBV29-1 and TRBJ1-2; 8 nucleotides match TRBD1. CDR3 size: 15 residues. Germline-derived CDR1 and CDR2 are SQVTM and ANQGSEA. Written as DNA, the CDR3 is TGCAGCGTGGGGGGACAGGCAGGGTCTAACTATGGCCACACCTTC. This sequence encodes CSVGGQAGSNYGHTF.

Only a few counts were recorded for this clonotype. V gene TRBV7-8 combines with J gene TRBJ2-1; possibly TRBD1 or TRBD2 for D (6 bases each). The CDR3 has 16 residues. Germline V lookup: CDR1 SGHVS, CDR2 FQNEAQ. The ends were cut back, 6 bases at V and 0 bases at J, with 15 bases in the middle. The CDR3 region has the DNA TGTGCCAGCAGAACCATTAGGGGGGTCTCCTACAATGAGCAGTTCTTC. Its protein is CASRTIRGVSYNEQFF.

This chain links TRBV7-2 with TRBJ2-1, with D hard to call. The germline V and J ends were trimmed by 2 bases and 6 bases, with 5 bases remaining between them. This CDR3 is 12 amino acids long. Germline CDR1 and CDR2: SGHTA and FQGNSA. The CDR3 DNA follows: TGTGCCAGCAGCTTATTGAGCAATGAGCAGTTCTTC. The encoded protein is CASSLLSNEQFF.

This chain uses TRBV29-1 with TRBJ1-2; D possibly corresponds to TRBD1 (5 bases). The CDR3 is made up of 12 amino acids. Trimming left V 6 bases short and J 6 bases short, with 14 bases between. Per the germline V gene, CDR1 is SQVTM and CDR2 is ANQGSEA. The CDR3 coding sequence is TGCAGCGTCGGGCCAGGGAACCATGGCTACACCTTC. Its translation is CSVGPGNHGYTF.

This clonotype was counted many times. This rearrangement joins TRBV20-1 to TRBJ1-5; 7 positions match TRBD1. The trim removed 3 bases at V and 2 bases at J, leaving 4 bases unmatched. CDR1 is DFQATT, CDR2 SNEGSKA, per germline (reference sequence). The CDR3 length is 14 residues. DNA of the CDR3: TGCAGTGCTAGGACAGGGTCGGGCAATCAGCCCCAGCATTTT. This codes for CSARTGSGNQPQHF.

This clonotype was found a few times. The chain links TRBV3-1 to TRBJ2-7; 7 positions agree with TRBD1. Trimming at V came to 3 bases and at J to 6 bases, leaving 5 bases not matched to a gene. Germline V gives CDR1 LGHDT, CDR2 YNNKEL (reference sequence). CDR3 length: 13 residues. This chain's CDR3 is CASSHPTGSEQYF. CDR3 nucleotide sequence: TGTGCCAGCAGCCACCCGACAGGGTCCGAGCAGTACTTC.

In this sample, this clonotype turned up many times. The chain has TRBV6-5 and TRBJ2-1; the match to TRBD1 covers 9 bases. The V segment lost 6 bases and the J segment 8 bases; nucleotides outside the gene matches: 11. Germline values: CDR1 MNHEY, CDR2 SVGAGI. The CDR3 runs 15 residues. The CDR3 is CASSPGQGIADEQFF. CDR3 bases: TGTGCCAGCAGCCCGGGACAGGGAATCGCAGATGAGCAGTTCTTC.

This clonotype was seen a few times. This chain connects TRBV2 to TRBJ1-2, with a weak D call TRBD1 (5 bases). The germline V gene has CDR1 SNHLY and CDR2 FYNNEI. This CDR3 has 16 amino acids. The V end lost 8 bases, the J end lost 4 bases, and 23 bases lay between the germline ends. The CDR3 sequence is CASYSVPPGPRYGYTF. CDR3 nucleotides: TGTGCCAGCTATTCGGTCCCCCCGGGACCGCGCTATGGCTACACCTTC.

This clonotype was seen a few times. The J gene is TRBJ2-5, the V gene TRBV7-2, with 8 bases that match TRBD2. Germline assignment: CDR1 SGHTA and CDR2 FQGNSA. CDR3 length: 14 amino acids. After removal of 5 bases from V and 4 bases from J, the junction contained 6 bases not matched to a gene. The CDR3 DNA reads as TGTGCCAGCAGCCGGGGGGGACAAAGAGAGACCCAGTACTTC. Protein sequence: CASSRGGQRETQYF.

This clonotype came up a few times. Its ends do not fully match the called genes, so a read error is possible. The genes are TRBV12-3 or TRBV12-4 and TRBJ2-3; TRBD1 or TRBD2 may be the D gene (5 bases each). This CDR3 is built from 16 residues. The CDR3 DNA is TGTGCCAGCAGTTTCTCCGGGACCATACTCACAGGTACGCAGTATTTT. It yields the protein CASSFSGTILTGTQYF.

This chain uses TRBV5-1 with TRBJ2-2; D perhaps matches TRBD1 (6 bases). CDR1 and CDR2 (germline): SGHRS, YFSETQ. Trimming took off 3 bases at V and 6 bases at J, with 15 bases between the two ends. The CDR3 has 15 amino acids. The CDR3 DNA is TGCGCCAGCAGCTACGACAGGATTGTAGCCGGGGAGCTGTTTTTT. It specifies CASSYDRIVAGELFF.